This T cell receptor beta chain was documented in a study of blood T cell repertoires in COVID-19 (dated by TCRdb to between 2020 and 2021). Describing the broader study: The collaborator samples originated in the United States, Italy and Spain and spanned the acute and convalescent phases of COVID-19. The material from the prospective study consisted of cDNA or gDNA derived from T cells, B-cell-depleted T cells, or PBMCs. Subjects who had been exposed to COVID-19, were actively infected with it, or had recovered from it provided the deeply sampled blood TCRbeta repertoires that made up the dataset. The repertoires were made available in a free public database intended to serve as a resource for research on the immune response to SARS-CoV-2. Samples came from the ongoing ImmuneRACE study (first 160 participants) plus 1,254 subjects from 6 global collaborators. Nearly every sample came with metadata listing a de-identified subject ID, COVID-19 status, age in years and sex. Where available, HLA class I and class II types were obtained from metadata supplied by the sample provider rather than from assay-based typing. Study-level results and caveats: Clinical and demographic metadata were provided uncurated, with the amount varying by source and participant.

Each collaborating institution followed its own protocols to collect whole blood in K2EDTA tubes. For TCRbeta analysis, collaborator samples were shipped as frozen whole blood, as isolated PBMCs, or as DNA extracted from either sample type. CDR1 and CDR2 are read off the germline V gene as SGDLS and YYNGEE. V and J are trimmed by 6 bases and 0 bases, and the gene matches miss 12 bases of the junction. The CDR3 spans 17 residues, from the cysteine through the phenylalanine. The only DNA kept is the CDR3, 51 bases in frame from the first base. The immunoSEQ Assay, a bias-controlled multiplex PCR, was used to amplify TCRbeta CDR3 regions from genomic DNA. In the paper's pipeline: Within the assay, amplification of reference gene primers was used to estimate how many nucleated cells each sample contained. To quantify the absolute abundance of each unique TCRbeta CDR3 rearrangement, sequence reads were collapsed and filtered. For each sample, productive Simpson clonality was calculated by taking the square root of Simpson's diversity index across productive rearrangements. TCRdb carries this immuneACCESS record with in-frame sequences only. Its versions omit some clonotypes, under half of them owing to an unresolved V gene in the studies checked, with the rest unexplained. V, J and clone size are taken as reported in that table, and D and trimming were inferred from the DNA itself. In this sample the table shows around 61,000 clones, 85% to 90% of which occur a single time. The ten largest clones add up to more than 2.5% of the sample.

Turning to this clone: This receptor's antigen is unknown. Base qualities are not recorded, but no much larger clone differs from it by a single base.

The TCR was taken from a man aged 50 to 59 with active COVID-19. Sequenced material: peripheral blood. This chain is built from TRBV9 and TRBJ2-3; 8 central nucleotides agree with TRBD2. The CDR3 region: CASTSGLGLLSTDTQYF. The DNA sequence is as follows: TGTGCCAGCACCTCGGGACTAGGCCTTCTTAGCACAGATACGCAGTATTTT.